This paragraph covers one TCR beta chain sequence. The target antigen is unknown. This specimen belongs to a study of T cell clones after liver transplantation. Produced via immunoSEQ multiplex PCR; TCRdb's table is partial and in-frame only. The sample consists of tens of thousands of clones, approximately 80% of them appearing once. Study observations and caveats: Donor-reactive sequences fell more than third party-reactive ones, suggesting partial deletion. Small, mixed patient groups and varying post-transplant times limit these conclusions.

V dropped 4 bases and J dropped 9 bases, with 11 bases sitting between them. Germline-derived CDR1 and CDR2 are SGHKS and YYEKEE (reference sequence). The CDR3 is 12 amino acids. The material was CD4+ T cells from blood, obtained 12 months after liver transplant. The chain links TRBV5-5 to TRBJ2-4, with TRBD1 as a possible D gene (6 bases). This TCR was sampled from a human patient who received a liver transplant. Some of the T cells may derive from the graft donor. The CDR3 protein is CASSPGTPIQYF. The CDR3 nucleotides read TGTGCCAGCAGCCCAGGGACACCCATTCAGTACTTC.